The entry below gives a single T cell receptor beta chain sequence along with its context. Its antigen is as yet unknown. The CDR3 is 12 residues long. Trimming cost V 2 bases and J 11 bases; bases outside gene matches: 8. The germline V gene encodes CDR1 SQVTM and CDR2 ANQGSEA. These data are taken from a study of response to subunit inactivated influenza vaccine. Points from the study as a whole: With each seasonal influenza vaccination, the authors suggested, few new T cells are recruited.

TCRdb reprocessed the RT-PCR reads via MiXCR and lists one record per CDR3 protein. The sample consists of about 520,000 distinct CDR3 sequences, less than 30% of them appearing once. The TCR was taken from a man aged 45-65 years who received an inactivated influenza vaccine. This specimen consisted of CD4+ T cells sorted from PBMCs, obtained around 5 days after vaccination. The rearrangement links TRBV29-1 to TRBJ1-1; 7 positions match TRBD1. The CDR3 sequence: CSVEHPTGEAFF. The CDR3 coding sequence is TGCAGCGTTGAACACCCCACAGGGGAGGCTTTCTTT. Full variable domain (rest looked up from reference TRBV29-1 and TRBJ1-1): SAVISQKPSRDICQRGTSLTIQCQVDSQVTMMFWYRQQPGQSLTLIATANQGSEATYESGFVIDKFPISRPNLTFSTLTVSNMSPEDSSIYLCSVEHPTGEAFFGQGTRLTVV.